The 24 T cell receptor beta chains below were found in one sample sequenced in a study of T cell responses to AZD1222 COVID-19 vaccine. Profiled with immunoSEQ multiplex PCR; TCRdb holds only in-frame clones, not every one. This sample yields tens of thousands of clones, of which just over 90% are seen a single time; 5.2% belongs to the top ten. This material consisted of peripheral blood, taken on day 0 of AZD1222 vaccination. These TCRs come from an adult in good health.

The chain is built from TRBV28 and TRBJ1-3, with D perhaps TRBD1 (5 bases). With 5 bases removed from V and 0 bases from J, the gap between germline ends came to 17 bases. Germline V CDR1 and CDR2: MDHEN, SYDVKM. The CDR3 totals 17 residues. The CDR3 DNA is TGTGCCAGCAGTCCCTTAAGGGGACGAGACTCTGGAAACACCATATATTTT. This sequence encodes CASSPLRGRDSGNTIYF.

The chain employs TRBV14 and TRBJ1-2; D uncertain. CDR1 is SGHDN and CDR2 is FVKESK in the germline V gene. This CDR3 region has 15 residues. With 2 bases removed from V and 8 bases from J, the gap between germline ends came to 18 bases. The CDR3 reads CASSQSPRDPRGYTF. CDR3 in DNA: TGTGCCAGCAGCCAATCCCCAAGGGATCCAAGAGGCTACACCTTC. The whole variable domain, filled in from reference TRBV14 and TRBJ1-2, reads EAGVTQFPSHSVIEKGQTVTLRCDPISGHDNLYWYRRVMGKEIKFLLHFVKESKQDESGMPNNRFLAERTGGTYSTLKVQPAELEDSGVYFCASSQSPRDPRGYTFGSGTRLTVV.

The chain is built from TRBV10-3 and TRBJ2-3; D remains unclear. This CDR3 has 13 amino acids. Trimming left V 3 bases short and J 4 bases short, with 8 bases between. Germline CDR1 ENHRY, CDR2 SYGVKD. CDR3 in DNA: TGTGCCATCAGTGAAGTCTGGGCAGATACGCAGTATTTT. The encoded protein is CAISEVWADTQYF.

This sequence joins TRBV5-1 and TRBJ2-3, with a weak D call TRBD2 (6 bases). CDR1 and CDR2 (germline): SGHRS, YFSETQ. V lost 4 bases and J 6 bases, leaving 12 bases between the germline ends. The CDR3 covers 13 residues. The CDR3 loop reads CASSPGTGDTQYF. For the CDR3, the DNA is TGCGCCAGCAGCCCGGGGACTGGGGATACGCAGTATTTT.

The V and J genes are TRBV6-4 and TRBJ2-1; 7 nucleotides match TRBD2. The germline V gene has CDR1 MRHNA and CDR2 SNTAGT. V gave up 4 bases and J gave up 3 bases; unmatched junction bases: 3. This CDR3 spans 14 amino acids. The CDR3 bases are TGTGCCAGCAGTGCTACTAGCGACTACAATGAGCAGTTCTTC. Residues: CASSATSDYNEQFF.

Remarks on this clone: One junction end disagrees with the germline gene, perhaps due to a read error. This chain links TRBV28 with TRBJ1-1; unclear D gene. The CDR3 length is 14 residues. Germline CDR1 MDHEN, CDR2 SYDVKM. CDR3 loop: CASRLSPLNTEAFF. The CDR3 coding sequence is TGTGCCAGCAGGTTATCGCCTCTGAACACTGAAGCTTTCTTT.

This chain links TRBV6-6 with TRBJ1-1, with D perhaps TRBD1 (5 bases). From germline, CDR1 is MNHNY and CDR2 SVGAGI (reference sequence). The CDR3 has 13 residues. Trimming stripped 2 bases from V and 1 base from J, with 5 bases between. CDR3: CASSYGGNTEAFF. CDR3 sequence (DNA): TGTGCCAGCAGTTACGGGGGGAACACTGAAGCTTTCTTT.

J is TRBJ2-1 and V is TRBV4-1; TRBD2 aligns across 8 bases. After removal of 1 base from V and 1 base from J, the junction contained 6 bases not matched to a gene. This CDR3 is built from 17 residues. Germline assignment: CDR1 MGHRA and CDR2 YSYEKL. CDR3 coding DNA: TGCGCCAGCAGCCAAGGGTCTAGCGGGTCGTCCTACAATGAGCAGTTCTTC. Its protein product is CASSQGSSGSSYNEQFF.

The genes are TRBV7-9 and TRBJ2-1; 8 positions agree with TRBD2. V was clipped by 3 bases and J by 0 bases; unmatched bases: 4. The germline CDR1 and CDR2 sequences are SEHNR and FQNEAQ (reference sequence). CDR3 length: 16 residues. The CDR3 region is CASSLSLAGSYNEQFF. In nucleotides, the CDR3 is TGTGCCAGCAGCTTGAGTCTAGCGGGCTCCTACAATGAGCAGTTCTTC.

The chain combines TRBV6-5 with TRBJ2-5; 10 bases match TRBD1. Germline V lookup: CDR1 MNHEY, CDR2 SVGAGI. The V segment lost 7 bases and the J segment 5 bases; nucleotides outside the gene matches: 4. The CDR3 is 13 amino acids. CDR3 in DNA: TGTGCCAGCACTCGGGACAGGGGTGAGACCCAGTACTTC. This codes for CASTRDRGETQYF.

With respect to this clone: Other DNA sequences in the sample encode the same CDR3. The chain has TRBV19 and TRBJ2-2; D not resolved. This CDR3 is 11 amino acids long. The ends were cut back, 3 bases at V and 4 bases at J, with 0 bases in the middle. Germline V gives CDR1 LNHDA, CDR2 SQIVND (reference sequence). The CDR3 DNA sequence: TGTGCCAGTAGTATCACCGGGGAGCTGTTTTTT. It translates to CASSITGELFF.

The chain employs TRBV3-1 (or the pseudogene TRBV3-2) and TRBJ2-7; 10 bases are shared with TRBD2. The CDR3 is 14 residues long. The junction had 6 bases not matched to a gene; V was cut back by 5 bases and J by 5 bases. Germline lookup yields CDR1 LGHDT and CDR2 YNNKEL (reference sequence). The CDR3 DNA reads TGTGCCAGCAGCAAAAGGACTAGCGGCCACGAGCAGTACTTC. This sequence encodes CASSKRTSGHEQYF.

This clone has a single count. The gene calls are TRBV19 and TRBJ1-5, with D unresolved. CDR3 size: 13 residues. V was cut by 5 bases and J by 5 bases, with 10 bases left in between. Germline V lookup: CDR1 LNHDA, CDR2 SQIVND (reference sequence). The CDR3 nucleotides read TGTGCCAGTAGTCCCCGGAGGGATCAGCCCCAGCATTTT. This encodes CASSPRRDQPQHF.

This sequence joins TRBV6-5 and TRBJ1-1; 7 bases align to TRBD1. The junction had 7 bases not matched to a gene; V was cut back by 7 bases and J by 5 bases. There are 13 residues in the CDR3. The V gene's germline CDR1 is MNHEY and CDR2 SVGAGI. The CDR3, as DNA: TGTGCCAGCACCCTTATCAGGGGGACTGAAGCTTTCTTT. Its protein is CASTLIRGTEAFF.

The rearrangement joins TRBV30 to TRBJ1-5; the match to TRBD1 covers 9 bases. Germline values: CDR1 GTSNPN, CDR2 SVGIG (reference sequence). The CDR3 is 15 residues long. The J segment lost 5 bases and the V segment lost 3 bases, leaving 8 bases of the junction unmatched. The CDR3, as DNA: TGTGCCTGGAGCCCGTCAGGACAGGGGTATCAGCCCCAGCATTTT. This translates into CAWSPSGQGYQPQHF. Filled out from reference TRBV30 and TRBJ1-5, the complete variable domain reads SQTIHQWPATLVQPVGSPLSLECTVEGTSNPNLYWYRQAAGRGLQLLFYSVGIGQISSEVPQNLSASRPQDRQFILSSKKLLLSDSGFYLCAWSPSGQGYQPQHFGDGTRLSIL.

The chain couples TRBV5-6 to TRBJ1-6, with D hard to call. Trimming removed 0 bases from V and 6 bases from J, with 7 bases in between. This CDR3 is built from 14 residues. From germline, CDR1 is SGHDT and CDR2 YYEEEE. CDR3 region: CASSLVRTNSPLHF. The DNA of the CDR3 is TGTGCCAGCAGCTTGGTACGGACTAATTCACCCCTCCACTTT. The full variable domain, completed using reference TRBV5-6 and TRBJ1-6, is DAGVTQSPTHLIKTRGQQVTLRCSPKSGHDTVSWYQQALGQGPQFIFQYYEEEERQRGNFPDRFSGHQFPNYSSELNVNALLLGDSALYLCASSLVRTNSPLHFGNGTRLTVT.

V gene TRBV19 combines with J gene TRBJ2-1, with a possible D match to TRBD2 (6 bases). The CDR3 spans 16 residues. Trimming stripped 5 bases from V and 0 bases from J, with 14 bases between. CDR1 and CDR2 (germline): LNHDA, SQIVND (reference sequence). This CDR3 is CASSPGLTLSYNEQFF. For the CDR3, the DNA is TGTGCCAGTAGTCCAGGACTAACCCTCTCCTACAATGAGCAGTTCTTC.

The chain carries TRBV12-5 and TRBJ2-2, with D perhaps TRBD1 (5 bases). This CDR3 spans 15 amino acids. Trimming took 1 base from V and 1 from J, leaving 7 bases between them. The germline CDR1 and CDR2 sequences are LGHNT and FRNRAP. CDR3 residues: CASGLAQGNTGELFF. CDR3 in DNA: TGTGCTAGTGGTTTGGCTCAGGGGAACACCGGGGAGCTGTTTTTT.

A note on this clone: The identical CDR3 is also encoded by other nucleotide sequences in the sample. This chain joins TRBV20-1 and TRBJ2-3, with TRBD2 matching 8 bases. Germline CDR1 is DFQATT and CDR2 is SNEGSKA (reference sequence). This CDR3 contains 18 residues. The ends lost 3 bases at V and 0 bases at J; junction bases unmatched: 14. CDR3 in amino acids: CSASGGLAGGTSTDTQYF. The CDR3 DNA reads as TGCAGTGCTAGTGGTGGACTAGCAGGAGGGACTAGCACAGATACGCAGTATTTT.

The table lists this clone with a count of one. The CDR3 DNA reads as TGTGCCAGCAGTCCAGGGGTTATCTACACCATATATTTT. Translation: CASSPGVIYTIYF. This rearrangement joins TRBV12-3 or TRBV12-4 to TRBJ1-3; weak D call: TRBD1 (6 bases). This CDR3 region has 13 residues. Trimming took 5 bases from V and 8 from J, leaving 13 bases between them.

The chain uses TRBV7-3 and TRBJ2-2, with 7 bases matching TRBD1. The junction had 2 bases not matched to a gene; V was cut back by 5 bases and J by 8 bases. Germline lookup yields CDR1 SGHTA and CDR2 FQGTGA. The CDR3 runs 12 residues. The CDR3 spells CASSPGQGELFF. The CDR3 bases are TGTGCCAGCAGCCCGGGACAGGGGGAGCTGTTTTTT.

This chain's CDR3 is CASSLVGEIYGYTF. CDR3 DNA: TGCGCCAGCAGCTTGGTGGGAGAGATATATGGCTACACCTTC. The J gene is TRBJ1-2, the V gene TRBV5-1; D gene uncertain. This CDR3 comprises 14 residues. Looked up from germline, CDR1 is SGHRS and CDR2 is YFSETQ. V dropped 0 bases and J dropped 5 bases, with 11 bases sitting between them.

This sequence joins TRBV27 and TRBJ2-2; possibly TRBD2 for D (5 bases). V was pared by 6 bases and J by 7 bases, with 15 bases between. The germline V gene encodes CDR1 MNHEY and CDR2 SMNVEV (reference sequence). The CDR3 runs to 14 residues. CDR3 residues: CASRRPTGSGELFF. The CDR3 DNA reads as TGTGCCAGCAGGCGGCCGACGGGAAGCGGGGAGCTGTTTTTT.

The chain carries TRBV6-2 or TRBV6-3 and TRBJ1-2; TRBD1 might be the D (6 bases). CDR1 and CDR2 (germline): MNHEY, SVGEGT. V lost 2 bases and J lost 4, with 14 bases in between. The CDR3 is 15 amino acids. CDR3 coding DNA: TGTGCCAGCAGTTACCAAAAGATGGACAGCTATGGCTACACCTTC. As protein: CASSYQKMDSYGYTF.